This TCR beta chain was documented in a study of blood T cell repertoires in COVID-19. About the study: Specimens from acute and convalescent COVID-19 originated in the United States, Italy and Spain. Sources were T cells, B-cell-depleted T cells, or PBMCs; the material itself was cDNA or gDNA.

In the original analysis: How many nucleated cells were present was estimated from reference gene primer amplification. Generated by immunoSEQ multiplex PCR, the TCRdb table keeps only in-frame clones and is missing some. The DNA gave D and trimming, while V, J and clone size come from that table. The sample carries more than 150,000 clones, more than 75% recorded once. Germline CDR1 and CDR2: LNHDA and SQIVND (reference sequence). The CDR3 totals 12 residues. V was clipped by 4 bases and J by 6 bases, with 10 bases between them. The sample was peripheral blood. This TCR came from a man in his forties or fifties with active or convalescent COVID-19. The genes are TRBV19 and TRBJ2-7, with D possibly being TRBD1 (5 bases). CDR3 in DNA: TGTGCCAGTAGTAGCAGGGTAAGCGAGCAGTACTTC. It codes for CASSSRVSEQYF. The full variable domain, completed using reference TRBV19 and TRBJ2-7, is DGGITQSPKYLFRKEGQNVTLSCEQNLNHDAMYWYRQDPGQGLRLIYYSQIVNDFQKGDIAEGYSVSREKKESFPLTVTSAQKNPTAFYLCASSSRVSEQYFGPGTRLTVT.